One and the same sample provided the 25 T cell receptor beta chains below, sequenced in a study of cytomegalovirus exposure and HLA in healthy donors. This table comes from immunoSEQ multiplex PCR, and its TCRdb copy is limited to in-frame clones, with some not included. The data contain some 170,000 clones, around 92% of them singletons. Sequenced: PBMCs. The receptors stem from a woman aged 18-29 years in good health and CMV-seropositive.

This clone was picked up one time. This sequence joins TRBV7-9 and TRBJ2-7; 13 bases are shared with TRBD2. This CDR3 is built from 14 residues. Germline V gene sequence: CDR1 SEHNR, CDR2 FQNEAQ (reference sequence). V shed 8 bases, J shed 5 bases, and the junction held 6 bases outside the gene matches. In DNA form, the CDR3 reads TGTGCCAGCTCGCTCGGGACTAGCGGGAACGAGCAGTACTTC. This translates into CASSLGTSGNEQYF.

The V gene is TRBV5-1, the J gene TRBJ2-3; 12 nucleotides line up with TRBD2. CDR1 is SGHRS, CDR2 YFSETQ, per germline. The CDR3 sequence is 15 residues long. V gave up 5 bases and J gave up 4 bases; unmatched junction bases: 5. CDR3 DNA: TGCGCCAGCAGATCCGGACTAGCGGGACCAGATACGCAGTATTTT. This translates into CASRSGLAGPDTQYF.

The V and J genes are TRBV7-3 and TRBJ2-2; TRBD2 is a possible D gene (5 bases). The germline V gene encodes CDR1 SGHTA and CDR2 FQGTGA. The CDR3 is 14 residues long. V shed 6 bases and J shed 2 bases, with 10 bases lying between them. The CDR3 loop is CASRFRGNTGELFF. In DNA, the CDR3 is TGTGCCAGCAGGTTTCGGGGAAACACCGGGGAGCTGTTTTTT.

The V and J genes are TRBV18 and TRBJ2-1; D not resolved. The V end was cut by 6 bases, the J end by 5 bases, with 23 bases between. The CDR3 has 17 amino acids. The V gene's germline CDR1 is KGHSH and CDR2 LQKENI. CDR3 sequence reads: CASSPMRLVIRNNEQFF. The DNA of the CDR3 is TGTGCCAGCTCCCCTATGAGGCTTGTCATCCGGAACAATGAGCAGTTCTTC.

The chain combines TRBV18 with TRBJ1-1; no definite D call. The CDR3 spans 15 residues. Germline V gene lookup returns CDR1 KGHSH and CDR2 LQKENI. Trimming removed 6 bases at V and 1 base at J, with 15 bases between. The CDR3 loop reads CASSLISSRNTEAFF. CDR3 DNA sequence: TGTGCCAGCTCGCTCATAAGTAGTAGGAACACTGAAGCTTTCTTT. The full variable domain, rest sourced from reference TRBV18 and TRBJ1-1, is NAGVMQNPRHLVRRRGQEARLRCSPMKGHSHVYWYRQLPEEGLKFMVYLQKENIIDESGMPKERFSAEFPKEGPSILRIQQVVRGDSAAYFCASSLISSRNTEAFFGQGTRLTVV.

The chain employs TRBV30 and TRBJ2-3; possibly TRBD2 for D (5 bases). With 0 bases removed from V and 1 base from J, the gap between germline ends came to 11 bases. CDR1 is GTSNPN, CDR2 SVGIG, per germline (reference sequence). This CDR3 contains 15 residues. The CDR3: CAWSVAAAGTDTQYF. CDR3 in DNA: TGTGCCTGGAGTGTAGCGGCAGCCGGCACAGATACGCAGTATTTT.

This chain connects TRBV6-5 to TRBJ2-5, with D unresolved. Trimming stripped 0 bases from V and 2 bases from J, with 7 bases between. CDR3 size: 14 residues. Germline V gives CDR1 MNHEY, CDR2 SVGAGI. The CDR3 protein is CASSYSLQQETQYF. DNA of the CDR3: TGTGCCAGCAGTTACTCGTTACAGCAAGAGACCCAGTACTTC.

This clone was detected a few times. V and J are TRBV7-9 and TRBJ2-7; D might be TRBD1 (6 bases). The CDR3 totals 12 residues. Per the germline V gene, CDR1 is SEHNR and CDR2 is FQNEAQ (reference sequence). Trimming left V 7 bases short and J 7 bases short, with 14 bases between. CDR3 in DNA: TGTGCCAGCACGATACAGGGATGGGAGCAGTACTTC. It translates to CASTIQGWEQYF.

V and J are TRBV11-3 and TRBJ2-7; D is perhaps TRBD1 (5 bases). The CDR3 extends over 12 amino acids. Trimming cost V 3 bases and J 3 bases, with 6 bases left between them. Germline V gene data show CDR1 as SGHNT and CDR2 as YENEEA. CDR3 residues: CASSFTGYEQYF. The DNA of the CDR3 is TGTGCCAGCAGCTTTACAGGCTACGAGCAGTACTTC.

The chain combines TRBV15 with TRBJ2-7; 8 nucleotides align to TRBD2. From germline, CDR1 is LNHNV and CDR2 YYDKDF (reference sequence). The V gene end was trimmed by 0 bases and the J gene end by 3 bases; junction bases not matched to a gene: 4. The CDR3 has 15 amino acids. The CDR3 reads CATSRERSGSYEQYF. CDR3 DNA sequence: TGTGCCACCAGCAGAGAGCGAAGCGGGAGCTACGAGCAGTACTTC. Full variable domain (rest looked up from reference TRBV15 and TRBJ2-7): DAMVIQNPRYQVTQFGKPVTLSCSQTLNHNVMYWYQQKSSQAPKLLFHYYDKDFNNEADTPDNFQSRRPNTSFCFLDIRSPGLGDTAMYLCATSRERSGSYEQYFGPGTRLTVT.

This clone came up once. The gene calls are TRBV12-5 and TRBJ2-7, with 10 nucleotides matching TRBD2. CDR3 size: 18 residues. With V trimmed by 1 base and J by 7 bases, 16 bases remained unmatched. The V gene's germline CDR1 is LGHNT and CDR2 FRNRAP. This CDR3 is CASGLAPKSSGRTGEQYF. The CDR3 nucleotides read TGTGCTAGTGGTTTGGCCCCGAAGTCTAGCGGGAGAACGGGGGAGCAGTACTTC.

V usage is TRBV6-5 and J usage is TRBJ2-7; D unclear. With 6 bases removed from V and 1 base from J, the gap between germline ends came to 4 bases. The CDR3 is made up of 11 amino acids. Germline loops: CDR1 MNHEY, CDR2 SVGAGI. CDR3 residues: CASRQSYEQYF. The CDR3, as DNA: TGTGCCAGCAGACAATCCTACGAGCAGTACTTC.

The V and J genes are TRBV2 and TRBJ2-5; maybe TRBD1 (6 bases). Germline loops: CDR1 SNHLY, CDR2 FYNNEI. This CDR3 is built from 14 residues. The V gene lost 6 bases and the J gene lost 7 bases, with 18 bases spanning the gap. The CDR3 is CASRPGAGDLTQYF. CDR3 sequence (DNA): TGTGCCAGCAGGCCCGGGGCAGGGGATCTGACCCAGTACTTC.

The gene calls are TRBV7-9 and TRBJ2-5; TRBD2 agrees at 7 bases. Per germline, CDR1 SEHNR and CDR2 FQNEAQ (reference sequence). Trimming cost V 3 bases and J 5 bases; bases outside gene matches: 3. The CDR3 is made up of 13 amino acids. CDR3 amino acids: CASSFREGETQYF. The CDR3 coding sequence is TGTGCCAGCAGCTTCAGGGAGGGGGAGACCCAGTACTTC.

The rearrangement uses TRBV18 and TRBJ2-2; 10 nucleotides align to TRBD2. Germline V gives CDR1 KGHSH, CDR2 LQKENI. This CDR3 spans 17 amino acids. Germline trimming cut 3 bases from V and 2 bases from J; bases unmatched to any gene: 6. The CDR3 DNA reads as TGTGCCAGCTCACCCCAAAGGACTAGCGGCAACACCGGGGAGCTGTTTTTT. It codes for CASSPQRTSGNTGELFF.

The rearrangement joins TRBV5-1 to TRBJ2-5; maybe TRBD1 (6 bases). Trimming took 4 bases from V and 5 from J, leaving 18 bases between them. This CDR3 region has 15 residues. Germline V lookup: CDR1 SGHRS, CDR2 YFSETQ. CDR3 region: CASSHGRPRGETQYF. The CDR3 DNA follows: TGCGCCAGCAGCCACGGACGGCCGAGGGGGGAGACCCAGTACTTC.

CDR3 loop: CASGPGQGATEAFF. The DNA of the CDR3 is TGTGCTAGTGGCCCCGGACAGGGGGCGACTGAAGCTTTCTTT. The V and J genes are TRBV12-5 and TRBJ1-1; 11 positions agree with TRBD1. The CDR3 is 14 amino acids. V was clipped by 6 bases and J by 5 bases; unmatched bases: 5. Per the germline V gene, CDR1 is LGHNT and CDR2 is FRNRAP.

On this clone itself: Other DNA sequences from this sample encode an identical CDR3 as well. V is TRBV2 and J is TRBJ2-5; TRBD2 might be the D (5 bases). V shed 1 base and J shed 5 bases, with 5 bases lying between them. Looked up from germline, CDR1 is SNHLY and CDR2 is FYNNEI. CDR3 length: 12 amino acids. The CDR3 nucleotides read TGTGCCAGCAGTGAAGGGAGGGAGACCCAGTACTTC. Protein product: CASSEGRETQYF.

This clone appeared a single time. This rearrangement joins TRBV11-2 to TRBJ2-5, with D hard to call. V lost 5 bases to trimming and J lost 2 bases, with 15 bases between them. The germline V gene has CDR1 SGHAT and CDR2 FQNNGV. This CDR3 contains 15 residues. The CDR3 region is CASSPFASGQETQYF. Here the CDR3 DNA reads TGTGCCAGCAGCCCCTTCGCATCCGGGCAAGAGACCCAGTACTTC.

Only one count was recorded for this clone. The V gene is TRBV12-5, the J gene TRBJ1-3; D unclear. The germline V gene has CDR1 LGHNT and CDR2 FRNRAP. The CDR3 spans 17 residues. V lost 0 bases to trimming and J lost 0 bases, with 12 bases between them. CDR3 in DNA: TGTGCTAGTGGTTTGGTAACTGCCCAACGCTCTGGAAACACCATATATTTT. Translating it yields CASGLVTAQRSGNTIYF.

The chain employs TRBV5-4 and TRBJ2-2; TRBD2 matches 10 bases. Germline V gene sequence: CDR1 SGHNT, CDR2 YYREEE (reference sequence). Germline trimming cut 5 bases from V and 5 bases from J; bases unmatched to any gene: 6. The CDR3 has 15 amino acids. CDR3 DNA sequence: TGTGCCAGCAGTCTAGCGGGAGTAGGTACCGGGGAGCTGTTTTTT. The encoded protein is CASSLAGVGTGELFF.

This clone was observed once. The rearrangement links TRBV5-6 to TRBJ2-7; D is possibly TRBD1 (7 bases). CDR1 and CDR2 from the germline V gene are SGHDT and YYEEEE. V lost 6 bases and J 3 bases, leaving 16 bases between the germline ends. The CDR3 contains 14 residues. The CDR3 spells CASNWGDSVYEQYF. The CDR3 DNA reads as TGTGCCAGCAACTGGGGGGACAGCGTCTACGAGCAGTACTTC.

V is TRBV6-5 and J is TRBJ1-1; tentatively, D is TRBD1 (5 bases). CDR1 and CDR2 from the germline V gene are MNHEY and SVGAGI. The CDR3 runs 13 residues. V was trimmed by 6 bases and J by 1 base, leaving 9 bases between them. The CDR3 is CASSGTRNTEAFF. The CDR3 nucleotides are TGTGCCAGCAGCGGGACTCGGAACACTGAAGCTTTCTTT.

The V call is TRBV4-3, the J call TRBJ2-3; TRBD2 agrees at 8 bases. The CDR3 contains 15 residues. Germline V gene data show CDR1 as LGHNA and CDR2 as YSLEER. V lost 3 bases and J lost 0; bases outside the gene matches: 2. CDR3 residues: CASSQTSASTDTQYF. CDR3 DNA: TGCGCCAGCAGCCAGACTAGCGCCAGCACAGATACGCAGTATTTT.

In regard to this clone: One end of the junction is discordant with germline, which a read error may explain. The V gene is TRBV7-7, the J gene TRBJ2-2; D gene ambiguous. The germline V gene encodes CDR1 SSHAT and CDR2 FNYEAQ (reference sequence). The CDR3 extends over 14 amino acids. The CDR3 nucleotides read TGTGCTAGCAGCCCGGCGGTGGCACCGGGTGAGCTGTTTTTT. This gives the protein CASSPAVAPGELFF.